This is a list of T cell receptor beta chains from one sample in a study of siplizumab effects on memory and regulatory T cells. Profiled with immunoSEQ multiplex PCR; TCRdb holds only in-frame clones, not every one. The sample has roughly 100,000 clones, about 93% seen once; the top ten hold approximately 0.3%. Source material: CD4+ T cells sorted from blood. The receptors here all came from a human donor in good health. Each CDR3 is given with its conserved first and last residue. Fields, in order: V gene, clone size, D gene, J gene, CDR3 DNA, CDR3 protein. A D gene is named only where the DNA matches it firmly. Clone size, where shown, is once, few, many, or a class for clones that have expanded.

TRBV6-5	.	.	TRBJ1-2	TGTGCCAGCAGTTACGATGAACAGGGCTACGGCTACACCTTC	CASSYDEQGYGYTF
TRBV6-4	once	.	TRBJ1-3	TGTGCCAGCAGTAGACACTTCTCTGGAAACACCATATATTTT	CASSRHFSGNTIYF
TRBV5-1	once	.	TRBJ1-2	TGCGCCAGCAGCGGGGACGGAACCTATGGCTACACCTTC	CASSGDGTYGYTF
TRBV9	.	.	TRBJ2-2	TGTGCCAGCAGCGTATTGACAGGAACTACCGGGGAGCTGTTTTTT	CASSVLTGTTGELFF
TRBV5-4	.	.	TRBJ1-2	TGTGCCAGCAGCTTGGTCTTTCAGGGTAGGGATAACTATGGCTACACCTTC	CASSLVFQGRDNYGYTF
TRBV12-5	.	.	TRBJ1-1	TGTGCTAGTGGTTTAGCAGGGATGAACACTGAAGCTTTCTTT	CASGLAGMNTEAFF
TRBV5-1	once	.	TRBJ2-7	TGCGCCAGCAGCTTGGATCAGGGCCCTTACTACGAGCAGTACTTC	CASSLDQGPYYEQYF
TRBV6-1	.	TRBD2	TRBJ2-7	TGTGCCAGCAGTCTCAGACTAGCGGGAGGGGTCGAGCAGTACTTC	CASSLRLAGGVEQYF
TRBV10-3	.	.	TRBJ1-6	TGTGCCATCAGTCCAGATGGTAATTCACCCCTCCACTTT	CAISPDGNSPLHF
TRBV7-2	.	.	TRBJ1-3	TGTGCCAGCAGCTTAGGGGGGTCTGGAAACACCATATATTTT	CASSLGGSGNTIYF
TRBV6-5	.	.	TRBJ2-7	TGTGCCAGCAGCCACCGACAGGCGAATTCCTACGAGCAGTACTTC	CASSHRQANSYEQYF